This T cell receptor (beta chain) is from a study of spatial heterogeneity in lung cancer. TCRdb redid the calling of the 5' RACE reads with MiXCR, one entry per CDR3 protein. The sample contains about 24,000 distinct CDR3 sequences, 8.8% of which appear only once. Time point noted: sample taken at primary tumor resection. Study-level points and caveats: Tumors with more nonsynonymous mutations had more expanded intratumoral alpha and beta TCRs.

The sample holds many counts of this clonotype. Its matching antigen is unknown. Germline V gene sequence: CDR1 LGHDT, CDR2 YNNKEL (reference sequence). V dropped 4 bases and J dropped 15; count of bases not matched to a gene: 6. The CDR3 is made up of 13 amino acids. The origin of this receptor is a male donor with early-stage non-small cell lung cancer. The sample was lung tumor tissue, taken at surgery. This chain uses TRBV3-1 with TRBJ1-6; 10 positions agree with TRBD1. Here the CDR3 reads CASSPRQGAVLHF. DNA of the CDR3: TGTGCCAGCAGCCCCCGACAGGGGGCTGTCCTCCACTTT.